Included here is one T cell receptor (beta chain) sequence, with context. Its specific antigen is unknown. There are no base qualities to consult, and no much larger clone falls within one base. This entry belongs to a study of blood T cell repertoires in COVID-19 (dated by TCRdb to the early 2020s). About the full investigation: Samples from collaborators originated in the United States, Italy and Spain and spanned both the acute and convalescent phases of COVID-19. Where available, HLA class I and class II types were obtained from metadata supplied by the sample provider rather than from assay-based typing. Samples came from the ongoing ImmuneRACE study (first 160 participants) plus 1,254 subjects from 6 global collaborators. A de-identified subject ID, COVID-19 status, age in years and sex were almost always included in the sample metadata. A freely available public database, intended as a resource for researchers studying the immune response to SARS-CoV-2, is where the repertoires were released. Deeply sampled blood TCRbeta repertoires from subjects exposed to, actively infected with, or recovered from COVID-19 were included in the dataset. The prospective study material was composed of cDNA or gDNA derived from T cells, B-cell-depleted T cells, or PBMCs.

What the authors observed across the whole study: The quantity of clinical and demographic metadata differed by source and by participant and was supplied without curation.

V loses 0 bases at its end and J loses 8 bases; junction bases beyond the gene matches: 5. The CDR3 holds 15 amino acids from the cysteine to the phenylalanine. This entry keeps only the CDR3 DNA: 45 bases, framed from base 1. CDR1 SGDLS and CDR2 YYNGEE were looked up in the germline V gene. TCRbeta CDR3 regions were amplified from genomic DNA using the immunoSEQ Assay, a bias-controlled multiplex PCR. The authors processed their data as follows. Nucleated cell counts per sample were estimated from amplification of reference gene primers within the assay. To quantify the absolute abundance of each unique TCRbeta CDR3 rearrangement, sequence reads were collapsed and filtered. For each sample, productive Simpson clonality was calculated as the square root of Simpson's diversity index over productive rearrangements. The table was pulled from immuneACCESS by TCRdb, which kept in-frame rearrangements only. Such tables lose some clones; where checked, under half of the loss comes from unresolved V genes, and the rest has no known cause. The V and J calls and clone size are taken from that table; D and trimming were inferred from the DNA. Recorded for this sample are around 100,000 clones; around 90% of them occurred a single time. Less than 7.5% of the sample rests with the top ten.

The collaborating institutions used their own protocols to collect whole blood in K2EDTA tubes. Collaborator samples were shipped for TCRbeta analysis as frozen whole blood, isolated PBMCs, or DNA extracted from either sample type. The chain is made from TRBV9 and TRBJ1-6; 7 central nucleotides agree with TRBD1. What was sequenced was peripheral blood. The TCR comes from an older woman with acute or convalescent COVID-19. The DNA is as follows: TGTGCCAGCAGCGTAGGACAGGGCCCGGATTCACCCCTCCACTTT. Translated, this is CASSVGQGPDSPLHF.